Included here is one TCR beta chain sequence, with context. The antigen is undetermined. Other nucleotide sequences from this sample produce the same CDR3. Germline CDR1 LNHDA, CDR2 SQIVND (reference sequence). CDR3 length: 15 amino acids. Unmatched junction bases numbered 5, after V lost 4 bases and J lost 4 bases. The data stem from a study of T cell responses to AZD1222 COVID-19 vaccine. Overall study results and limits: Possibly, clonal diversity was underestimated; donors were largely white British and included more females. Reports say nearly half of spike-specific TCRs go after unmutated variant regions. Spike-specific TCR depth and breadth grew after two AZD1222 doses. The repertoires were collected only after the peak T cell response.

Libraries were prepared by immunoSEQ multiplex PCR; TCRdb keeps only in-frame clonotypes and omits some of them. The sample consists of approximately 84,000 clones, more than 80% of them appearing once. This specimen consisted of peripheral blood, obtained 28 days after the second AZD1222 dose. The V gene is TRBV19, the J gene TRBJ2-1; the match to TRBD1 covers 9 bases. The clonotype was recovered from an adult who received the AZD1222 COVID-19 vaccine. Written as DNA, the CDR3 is TGTGCCAGTAGTACGGGACAGGGCGCATACAATGAGCAGTTCTTC. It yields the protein CASSTGQGAYNEQFF.